This TCR beta chain was identified during a study of T cells in Graves' hyperthyroidism and ophthalmopathy. TCR beta CDR3 sequences were amplified from RNA transcripts. Using the HTBI primer set, a first-round RT-PCR was run on the TCR CDR3. TCRdb passed the multiplex PCR reads through MiXCR, listing each CDR3 protein once. The repertoire holds around 800,000 distinct CDR3 sequences, with roughly 40% as singletons. This CDR3 is built from 16 residues. The V gene's germline CDR1 is SGHTA and CDR2 FQGNSA. With 2 bases clipped from V and 5 bases from J, the junction kept 9 bases outside the gene matches. Study-level results: Ophthalmopathy and stable hyperthyroidism were separated by a 13 V-J model.

Comments on this clonotype: Its specificity is not known.

Sequenced material: blood. V usage is TRBV7-2 and J usage is TRBJ2-5; 9 nucleotides align to TRBD1. This receptor was obtained from a man between 18 and 29 years old with Graves' hyperthyroidism. DNA of the CDR3: TGTGCCAGCAGCTTAATGACAGGGGGGCACGACGAGACCCAGTACTTC. Residues: CASSLMTGGHDETQYF.